A selection of T cell receptor beta chains follows, all from one sample in a study of blood T cell repertoires in COVID-19. Clones were sequenced by immunoSEQ multiplex PCR, and TCRdb holds only the in-frame ones, with some missing. The sample yields fewer than 300,000 clones, around 80% seen once. Material for sequencing was peripheral blood. The receptors shown here come from an elderly man with acute or convalescent COVID-19. The CDR3 runs from the conserved cysteine through the conserved F or W. D genes are given only for firm matches. Clone size appears in some rows only: once, few, many, or a class for an expanded clone.

once,TRBV18,TRBD2,CASSPRTSVSADTQYF
-,TRBV18,-,CASSPAGAHEQYF
-,TRBV29-1,-,CIASSGFRTDTQYF
-,TRBV5-4,-,CASSLAGSTNEKLFF
-,TRBV9,-,CASSVQDSGNTIYF
few,TRBV2,-,CAGDFPSNEQYF
-,TRBV19,-,CASKGGRGDTEAFF
once,TRBV4-2,-,CASSQGLKGETQYF
-,TRBV7-9,-,CASSGAGPDNEKLFF
-,TRBV19,-,CASRGGVGTGELFF
-,TRBV5-5,TRBD1,CASSLGQGGNYGYTF
-,TRBV24-1,TRBD2,CATSENNGLGEQYF
-,TRBV30,-,CAWSFDTYNQPQHF
-,TRBV2,-,CASSADYTGELFF